What follows are 29 T cell receptor beta chains derived from one specimen sequenced in a study of CD8 T cells in ankylosing spondylitis. A single record per CDR3 protein comes from TCRdb applying MiXCR to the 5' RACE reads. The data contain 350,000 or so distinct CDR3 sequences, roughly 14% of them singletons. The sequencing sample was made of blood, either unsorted or a sorted T cell fraction (not recorded which). All receptors derive from a male donor with ankylosing spondylitis or in good health (not recorded which).

This clonotype turned up a few times. The chain couples TRBV27 to TRBJ2-1; D is unclear. The CDR3 contains 16 residues. Per the germline V gene, CDR1 is MNHEY and CDR2 is SMNVEV (reference sequence). The V end was cut by 2 bases, the J end by 0 bases, with 11 bases between. CDR3 sequence reads: CASSLDGLSSYNEQFF. The CDR3 nucleotides read TGTGCCAGCAGTTTAGACGGCCTTAGCTCCTACAATGAGCAGTTCTTC.

The V gene is TRBV21-1, the J gene TRBJ1-5. TRBV21-1 represents a pseudogene. This CDR3 is 13 amino acids long. The CDR3 protein is CASSTGGGQPQHF. Here the CDR3 DNA reads TGTGCCAGCAGCACGGGGGGGGGTCAGCCCCAGCATTTT.

The gene calls are TRBV4-1 and TRBJ2-7; TRBD1 aligns across 7 bases. The CDR3 consists of 15 residues. The junction had 8 bases not matched to a gene; V was cut back by 2 bases and J by 4 bases. Germline assignment: CDR1 MGHRA and CDR2 YSYEKL. The CDR3 here is CASSQLTGIPYEQYF. The DNA for the CDR3 is TGCGCCAGCAGCCAACTGACAGGGATCCCTTACGAGCAGTACTTC.

In its sample, this clonotype was seen a few times. V gene TRBV6-5 combines with J gene TRBJ1-1; D is possibly TRBD1 (6 bases). Germline V gene data show CDR1 as MNHEY and CDR2 as SVGAGI. Trimming pared 4 bases from V and 7 bases from J, leaving 19 bases between. This CDR3 comprises 15 residues. CDR3 DNA: TGTGCCAGCAGTTCCCGGAGAGGGGGAATTAATGAAGCTTTCTTT. Translating gives CASSSRRGGINEAFF.

The chain links TRBV12-3 or TRBV12-4 to TRBJ2-5; D not resolved. The V and J ends lost 5 bases and 2 bases respectively, with 15 bases between them. CDR3 length equals 15 residues. The CDR3 bases are TGTGCCAGCAGTCACCCGGGCGCCCAACAAGAGACCCAGTACTTC. This encodes CASSHPGAQQETQYF.

This clonotype was detected ten times or more. This chain links TRBV5-6 with TRBJ2-3; D ambiguous. V was shortened by 1 base and J by 6 bases, with 12 bases between the two germline ends. CDR1 is SGHDT and CDR2 is YYEEEE in the germline V gene. The CDR3 runs to 14 residues. The CDR3 DNA follows: TGTGCCAGCAGCTTGCGGCGACCGGAGGATACGCAGTATTTT. This codes for CASSLRRPEDTQYF.

This clonotype was picked up many times. This chain joins TRBV12-3 or TRBV12-4 and TRBJ2-3; TRBD1 or TRBD2 may be the D gene (5 bases each). Trimming took 5 bases from V and 1 from J, leaving 13 bases between them. CDR3 length: 15 amino acids. The CDR3 region is CASSPSRGGTDTQYF. The CDR3 region has the DNA TGTGCCAGCAGTCCGAGTAGAGGGGGCACAGATACGCAGTATTTT.

Only a few counts were recorded for this clonotype. CDR3 nucleotides: TGTGCCAGCAGCTTACCGGGGGGCCAGCAAGAGACCCAGTACTTC. Residues: CASSLPGGQQETQYF. J is TRBJ2-5 and V is TRBV3-1, with D possibly being TRBD2 (7 bases). Germline CDR1 reads LGHDT; CDR2 reads YNNKEL (reference sequence). Trimming stripped 5 bases from V and 2 bases from J, with 15 bases between. This CDR3 comprises 15 residues.

There are a few counts of this clonotype. This sequence joins TRBV20-1 and TRBJ2-1; D remains ambiguous. The CDR3 extends over 11 amino acids. CDR1 and CDR2 (germline): DFQATT, SNEGSKA (reference sequence). V shed 2 bases and J shed 7 bases, with 6 bases lying between them. CDR3 coding DNA: TGCAGTGCTAGACCCCGAAATGAGCAGTTCTTC. It yields the protein CSARPRNEQFF.

The J gene is TRBJ2-5, the V gene TRBV9; possibly TRBD1 for D (6 bases). CDR3 length equals 15 residues. The ends were cut back, 0 bases at V and 5 bases at J, with 14 bases in the middle. Germline lookup yields CDR1 SGDLS and CDR2 YYNGEE. CDR3 coding DNA: TGTGCCAGCAGCGTAGGGACAGACTCTCGTGAGACCCAGTACTTC. Amino acid sequence: CASSVGTDSRETQYF.

The sample holds a few counts of this clonotype. The V gene is TRBV12-3 or TRBV12-4, the J gene TRBJ2-2; no definite D call. The CDR3 loop spans 13 amino acids. The V and J ends lost 8 bases and 4 bases respectively, with 11 bases between them. CDR3 in DNA: TGTGCCAGCGCCCGTTGGAGCACCGGGGAGCTGTTTTTT. It specifies CASARWSTGELFF.

This clonotype was seen more than once but under ten times. This rearrangement joins TRBV12-3 or TRBV12-4 to TRBJ2-3, with a tentative D call TRBD1 (5 bases). The V end lost 6 bases, the J end lost 0 bases, and 10 bases lay between the germline ends. CDR3 length: 14 amino acids. In DNA, the CDR3 is TGTGCCAGCAGACAGACAGCGAGCACAGATACGCAGTATTTT. Protein sequence: CASRQTASTDTQYF.

This clonotype appeared a few times. The gene calls are TRBV12-3 or TRBV12-4 and TRBJ2-2; 13 positions agree with TRBD2. This CDR3 has 18 residues. V trimming: 6 bases; J trimming: 1 base; junction bases outside the gene matches: 8. The DNA for the CDR3 is TGTGCCAGCAGCCGATTACTAGCGGGGGGGAAGAACACCGGGGAGCTGTTTTTT. Residues: CASSRLLAGGKNTGELFF.

This clonotype occurred a few times. The chain carries TRBV20-1 and TRBJ2-2; D may be TRBD1 (6 bases). The CDR3 runs to 15 residues. The germline gives CDR1 DFQATT, CDR2 SNEGSKA (reference sequence). Trimming left V 6 bases short and J 2 bases short, with 16 bases between. For the CDR3, the DNA is TGCAGTGCCACGAAACAGGGTTATAACACCGGGGAGCTGTTTTTT. Translated: CSATKQGYNTGELFF.

The chain's CDR3 is CASSRDFGELFF. In DNA, the CDR3 is TGTGCCAGCAGCCGGGACTTCGGGGAGCTGTTTTTT. The chain is built from TRBV3-1 and TRBJ2-2; perhaps TRBD2 as D (6 bases). The CDR3 has 12 amino acids. The germline V and J ends were trimmed by 4 bases and 7 bases, with 7 bases remaining between them. CDR1 is LGHDT and CDR2 is YNNKEL in the germline V gene (reference sequence).

The chain carries TRBV6-2 or TRBV6-3 and TRBJ2-7; D perhaps matches TRBD2 (6 bases). This CDR3 spans 15 amino acids. Per germline, CDR1 MNHEY and CDR2 SVGEGT. V was pared by 6 bases and J by 4 bases, with 19 bases between. The CDR3, as DNA: TGTGCCAGCAGATCGGTGGGTAGCGGAACGTACGAGCAGTACTTC. It encodes CASRSVGSGTYEQYF.

The V and J genes are TRBV11-2 and TRBJ1-4; possible D gene TRBD1, 5 bases. The CDR3 length is 16 residues. The V end was cut by 5 bases, the J end by 7 bases, with 20 bases between. Germline CDR1 is SGHAT and CDR2 is FQNNGV. The CDR3: CASSPLAGPWSEKLFF. The CDR3, as DNA: TGTGCCAGCAGCCCCCTGGCGGGGCCATGGAGTGAAAAACTGTTTTTT.

This clonotype was found many times. The chain joins TRBV10-3 to TRBJ2-1, with 7 bases aligning to TRBD2. The J segment lost 4 bases and the V segment lost 10 bases, leaving 4 bases of the junction unmatched. The CDR3 is 12 residues long. CDR1 is ENHRY, CDR2 SYGVKD, per germline. The CDR3 DNA reads TGTGCCACCTCCGGGGGGTACAATGAGCAGTTCTTC. Translating it yields CATSGGYNEQFF.

The CDR3 spells CASSLTGASQETQYF. The CDR3 DNA sequence: TGCGCCAGCAGCTTGACGGGGGCCTCTCAAGAGACCCAGTACTTC. The chain recombines TRBV5-1 with TRBJ2-5; the D gene could be TRBD1 or TRBD2 (6 bases each). The CDR3 spans 15 residues. The germline gives CDR1 SGHRS, CDR2 YFSETQ. Trimming pared 1 base from V and 2 bases from J, leaving 12 bases between.

V and J are TRBV20-1 and TRBJ2-2, with D possibly TRBD1 on 6 matching bases. Deletions cut 4 bases from V and 0 bases from J, with 12 bases between. Looked up from germline, CDR1 is DFQATT and CDR2 is SNEGSKA (reference sequence). This CDR3 is built from 15 residues. The DNA for the CDR3 is TGCAGTGCTAAAACAGGGACCCCGAACACCGGGGAGCTGTTTTTT. It yields the protein CSAKTGTPNTGELFF.

This clonotype has more than one count but fewer than ten. The rearrangement joins TRBV5-1 to TRBJ2-4; no clear D. Germline CDR1 and CDR2: SGHRS and YFSETQ. Trimming pared 0 bases from V and 6 bases from J, leaving 4 bases between. This CDR3 is built from 12 residues. The CDR3 DNA reads TGCGCCAGCAGCTTGGAGGGAAACATTCAGTACTTC. Amino acids: CASSLEGNIQYF.

This chain uses TRBV11-2 with TRBJ1-6, with D hard to call. Trimming pared 1 base from V and 9 bases from J, leaving 7 bases between. The CDR3 runs to 13 residues. Germline lookup yields CDR1 SGHAT and CDR2 FQNNGV. The CDR3 DNA follows: TGTGCCAGCAGCTTAGGTGGAACTTCACCCCTCCACTTT. It codes for CASSLGGTSPLHF.

CDR3 amino acids: CSVAPGTQYF. The CDR3 DNA sequence: TGCAGCGTTGCCCCCGGGACCCAGTACTTC. This chain connects TRBV29-1 to TRBJ2-5; no reliable D call. There are 10 residues in the CDR3. The germline V gene has CDR1 SQVTM and CDR2 ANQGSEA. V was cut by 4 bases and J by 7 bases, with 7 bases left in between.

This clonotype was counted only a few times. This chain uses TRBV27 with TRBJ2-7; 7 nucleotides match TRBD1. This CDR3 spans 16 amino acids. V was clipped by 4 bases and J by 0 bases; unmatched bases: 9. CDR1 and CDR2 from the germline V gene are MNHEY and SMNVEV (reference sequence). The CDR3 loop is CASSSKTGFSSYEQYF. CDR3 DNA sequence: TGTGCCAGCAGTTCGAAGACAGGGTTTAGCTCCTACGAGCAGTACTTC.

The V call is TRBV29-1, the J call TRBJ2-1; maybe TRBD2 (5 bases). Trimming removed 6 bases from V and 4 bases from J, with 19 bases in between. In germline, CDR1 is SQVTM, CDR2 ANQGSEA. The CDR3 length is 15 residues. This chain's CDR3 is CSVGDIRFLYNEQFF. In nucleotides, the CDR3 is TGCAGCGTGGGAGACATTCGCTTTTTGTACAATGAGCAGTTCTTC.

In DNA form, the CDR3 reads TGTGCCAGCAGCCAAGATTCCTCGTCTCCCTACGAGCAGTACTTC. It codes for CASSQDSSSPYEQYF. The chain uses TRBV3-1 and TRBJ2-7, with D unresolved. This CDR3 has 15 residues. V lost 0 bases, J lost 2 bases, and 11 bases lay in between. The germline V gene has CDR1 LGHDT and CDR2 YNNKEL (reference sequence).

This clonotype was found many times. This rearrangement joins TRBV29-1 to TRBJ2-6, with D perhaps matching TRBD2 (6 bases). Trimming removed 3 bases at V and 4 bases at J, with 13 bases between. The CDR3 totals 15 residues. CDR1 is SQVTM, CDR2 ANQGSEA, per germline. The CDR3 DNA reads as TGCAGCGTTGATTTGGGGACTTACGGGGCCAACGTCCTGACTTTC. Protein product: CSVDLGTYGANVLTF.

The rearrangement uses TRBV5-5 and TRBJ1-5; TRBD1 might be the D (6 bases). Germline assignment: CDR1 SGHKS and CDR2 YYEKEE (reference sequence). CDR3 length equals 15 residues. V lost 5 bases, J lost 5 bases, and 17 bases lay in between. CDR3 in DNA: TGTGCCAGCAGTACCCGACAGGAGCTTTATCAGCCCCAGCATTTT. This gives the protein CASSTRQELYQPQHF.

This clonotype has only a few counts. V gene TRBV2 combines with J gene TRBJ2-7, with D perhaps matching TRBD1 (5 bases). This CDR3 has 13 residues. V was trimmed by 5 bases and J by 4 bases, leaving 12 bases between them. In germline, CDR1 is SNHLY, CDR2 FYNNEI. The CDR3 spells CASSFRVVYEQYF. The DNA of the CDR3 is TGTGCCAGCAGTTTCAGGGTGGTTTACGAGCAGTACTTC. The whole variable domain, filled in from reference TRBV2 and TRBJ2-7, reads EPEVTQTPSHQVTQMGQEVILRCVPISNHLYFYWYRQILGQKVEFLVSFYNNEISEKSEIFDDQFSVERPDGSNFTLKIRSTKLEDSAMYFCASSFRVVYEQYFGPGTRLTVT.